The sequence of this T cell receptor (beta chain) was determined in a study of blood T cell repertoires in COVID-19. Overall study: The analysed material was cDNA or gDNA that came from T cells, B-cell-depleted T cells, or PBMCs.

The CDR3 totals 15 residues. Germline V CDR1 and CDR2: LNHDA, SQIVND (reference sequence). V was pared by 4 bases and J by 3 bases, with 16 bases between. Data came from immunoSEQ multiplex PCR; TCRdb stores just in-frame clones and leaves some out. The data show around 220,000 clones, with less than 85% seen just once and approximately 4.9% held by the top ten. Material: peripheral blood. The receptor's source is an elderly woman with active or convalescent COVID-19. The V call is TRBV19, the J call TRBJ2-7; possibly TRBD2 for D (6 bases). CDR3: CASSRRGETSYEQYF. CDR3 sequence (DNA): TGTGCCAGTAGTAGACGCGGGGAGACCAGCTACGAGCAGTACTTC. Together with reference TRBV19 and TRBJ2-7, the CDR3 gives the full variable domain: DGGITQSPKYLFRKEGQNVTLSCEQNLNHDAMYWYRQDPGQGLRLIYYSQIVNDFQKGDIAEGYSVSREKKESFPLTVTSAQKNPTAFYLCASSRRGETSYEQYFGPGTRLTVT.